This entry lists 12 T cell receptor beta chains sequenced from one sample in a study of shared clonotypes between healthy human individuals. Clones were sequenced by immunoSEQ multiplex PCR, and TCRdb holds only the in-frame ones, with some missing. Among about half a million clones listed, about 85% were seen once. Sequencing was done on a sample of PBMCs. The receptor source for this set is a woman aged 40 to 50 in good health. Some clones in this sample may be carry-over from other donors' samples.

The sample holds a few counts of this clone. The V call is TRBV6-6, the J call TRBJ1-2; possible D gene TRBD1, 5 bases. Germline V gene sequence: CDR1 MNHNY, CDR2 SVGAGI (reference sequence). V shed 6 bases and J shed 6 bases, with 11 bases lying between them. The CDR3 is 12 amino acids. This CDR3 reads CASSRVGDGYTF. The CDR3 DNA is TGTGCCAGCAGCAGGGTTGGGGATGGCTACACCTTC.

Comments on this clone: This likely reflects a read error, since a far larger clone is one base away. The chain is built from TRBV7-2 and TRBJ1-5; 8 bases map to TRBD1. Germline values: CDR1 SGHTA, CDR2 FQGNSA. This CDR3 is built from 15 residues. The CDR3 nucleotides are TGTGCCAGCAGCCCAGGACAGGGAACGAATCAGCCCAAGCATTTT. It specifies CASSPGQGTNQPKHF.

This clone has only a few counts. CDR3 loop: CASSIDRQLHNEQFF. The CDR3 DNA follows: TGTGCCAGTAGTATAGATCGTCAACTTCACAATGAGCAGTTCTTC. This chain uses TRBV19 with TRBJ2-1; D uncertain. V lost 0 bases and J lost 5, with 11 bases in between. Germline loops: CDR1 LNHDA, CDR2 SQIVND (reference sequence). There are 15 residues in the CDR3. The full variable domain, rest sourced from reference TRBV19 and TRBJ2-1, is DGGITQSPKYLFRKEGQNVTLSCEQNLNHDAMYWYRQDPGQGLRLIYYSQIVNDFQKGDIAEGYSVSREKKESFPLTVTSAQKNPTAFYLCASSIDRQLHNEQFFGPGTRLTVL.

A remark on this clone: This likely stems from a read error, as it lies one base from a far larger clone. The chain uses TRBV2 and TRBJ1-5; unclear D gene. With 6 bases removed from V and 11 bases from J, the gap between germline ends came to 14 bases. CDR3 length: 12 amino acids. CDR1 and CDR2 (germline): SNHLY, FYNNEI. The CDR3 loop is CASSPVTETQHF. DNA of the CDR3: TGTGCCAGCAGCCCAGTGACGGAGACCCAGCATTTT.

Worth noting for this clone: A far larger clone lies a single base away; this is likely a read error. The CDR3: CAGLRQWSYNEQFF. In DNA form, the CDR3 reads TGTGCCGGCTTACGACAGTGGTCTTACAATGAGCAGTTCTTC. V gene TRBV30 combines with J gene TRBJ2-1, with D perhaps matching TRBD1 (5 bases). This CDR3 has 14 residues. Trimming cost V 8 bases and J 4 bases, with 18 bases left between them. Germline CDR1 and CDR2: GTSNPN and SVGIG (reference sequence).

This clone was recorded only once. CDR3 nucleotide sequence: TGTGCCAGCAGCTTATGGCCTAGCGGGAAATCGGGAGAGACCCAGTACTTC. Residues: CASSLWPSGKSGETQYF. The chain recombines TRBV7-6 with TRBJ2-5, with 9 bases fitting TRBD2. Germline-derived CDR1 and CDR2 are SGHVS and FNYEAQ. The CDR3 length is 17 residues. Losses at the gene ends were 2 bases for V and 4 bases for J; bases not matched to a gene: 11.

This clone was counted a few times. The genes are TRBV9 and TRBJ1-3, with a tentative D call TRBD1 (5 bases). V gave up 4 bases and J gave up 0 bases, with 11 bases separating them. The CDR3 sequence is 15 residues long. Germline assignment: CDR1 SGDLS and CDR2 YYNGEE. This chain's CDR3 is CASSPGTNSGNTIYF. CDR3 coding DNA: TGTGCCAGCAGCCCCGGGACTAACTCTGGAAACACCATATATTTT.

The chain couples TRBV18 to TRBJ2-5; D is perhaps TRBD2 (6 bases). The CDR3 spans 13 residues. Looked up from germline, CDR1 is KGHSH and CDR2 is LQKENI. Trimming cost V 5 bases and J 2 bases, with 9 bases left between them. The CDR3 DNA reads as TGTGCCAGCTCATTAGCGGAACAAGAGACCCAGTACTTC. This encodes CASSLAEQETQYF.

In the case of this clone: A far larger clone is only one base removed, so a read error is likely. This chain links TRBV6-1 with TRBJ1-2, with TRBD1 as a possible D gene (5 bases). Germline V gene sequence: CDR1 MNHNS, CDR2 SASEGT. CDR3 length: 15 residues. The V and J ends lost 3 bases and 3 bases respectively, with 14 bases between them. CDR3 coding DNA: TGTGCCAGCAGTGATCAACCCGGGGGAGACTATGGCTACACCTTC. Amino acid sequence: CASSDQPGGDYGYTF.

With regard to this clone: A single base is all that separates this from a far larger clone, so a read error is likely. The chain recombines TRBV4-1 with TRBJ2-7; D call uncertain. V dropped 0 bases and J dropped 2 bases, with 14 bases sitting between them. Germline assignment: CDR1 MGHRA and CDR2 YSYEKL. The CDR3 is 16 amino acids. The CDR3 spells CASSQEIPIVPYEQYF. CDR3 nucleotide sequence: TGCGCCAGCAGCCAAGAGATCCCGATAGTCCCCTACGAGCAGTACTTC.

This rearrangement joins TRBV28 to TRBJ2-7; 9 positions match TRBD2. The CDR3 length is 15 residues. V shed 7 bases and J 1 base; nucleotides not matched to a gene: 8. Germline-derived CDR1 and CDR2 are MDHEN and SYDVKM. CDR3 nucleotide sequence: TGTGCCAGCATGTCCTCGCGGGAGGGGTCCTACGAGCAGTACTTC. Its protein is CASMSSREGSYEQYF.

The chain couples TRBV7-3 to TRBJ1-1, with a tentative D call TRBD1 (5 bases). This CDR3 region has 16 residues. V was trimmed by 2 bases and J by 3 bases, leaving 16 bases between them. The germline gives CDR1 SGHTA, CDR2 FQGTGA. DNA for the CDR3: TGTGCCAGCAGCTTAGGTGCTTCGGGGCGCGACACTGAAGCTTTCTTT. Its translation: CASSLGASGRDTEAFF.